One and the same sample provided the 21 T cell receptor beta chains below, sequenced in a study of beta chain features in type 1 diabetes. Study findings and constraints: Type 1 diabetes patients had moderately but significantly shorter TCRB CDR3s in all four CD4+ subsets.

No antigens are known for them. Isolated RNA was reverse transcribed in full, so expressed TCRB transcripts were sequenced. TCRdb's table, derived via immunoSEQ multiplex PCR, lists solely in-frame clones and lacks some. The sample holds fewer than 400,000 clones, around 9.3% seen once. Material: central memory CD4+ T cells from blood. These receptors all come from a man aged 25 to 40 with type 1 diabetes.

The V gene is TRBV4-2, the J gene TRBJ1-4; 8 bases are a match to TRBD1. Germline V gene lookup returns CDR1 LGHNA and CDR2 YNFKEQ. The CDR3 extends over 15 amino acids. J was trimmed by 5 bases and V by 1 base; bases with no gene match: 3. CDR3 region: CASSQGTGRNEKLFF. In DNA form, the CDR3 reads TGTGCCAGCAGCCAAGGGACAGGGCGCAATGAAAAACTGTTTTTT.

Comment on this clone: Being one base from a much bigger clone, this may be a read error. CDR3 loop: CASSFDGNYGYTF. The CDR3 DNA sequence: TGTGCCAGCAGCTTCGACGGAAACTATGGCTACACCTTC. The V and J genes are TRBV7-2 and TRBJ1-2; D unresolved. From germline, CDR1 is SGHTA and CDR2 FQGNSA. This CDR3 contains 13 residues. The V and J ends lost 3 bases and 2 bases respectively, with 7 bases between them.

This clone was found many times. The chain carries TRBV28 and TRBJ2-5, with TRBD2 matching over 13 bases. The V gene's germline CDR1 is MDHEN and CDR2 SYDVKM. J was trimmed by 7 bases and V by 5 bases; bases with no gene match: 10. The CDR3 has 16 residues. The chain's CDR3 is CASSTTSGGARGTQYF. In DNA form, the CDR3 reads TGTGCCAGCAGTACTACTAGCGGGGGGGCCAGAGGGACCCAGTACTTC.

The chain is built from TRBV18 and TRBJ2-3; 7 bases map to TRBD2. CDR3 length: 15 amino acids. Germline trimming cut 2 bases from V and 6 bases from J; bases unmatched to any gene: 8. Germline CDR1 KGHSH, CDR2 LQKENI. In DNA, the CDR3 is TGTGCCAGCTCACCAGTCGCGGGAGCGGAGGATACGCAGTATTTT. Protein: CASSPVAGAEDTQYF.

The chain carries TRBV10-1 and TRBJ2-5; the D is unclear. CDR1 and CDR2 from the germline V gene are WNHNN and SYGVQD (reference sequence). The CDR3 sequence is 12 residues long. V gave up 3 bases and J gave up 0 bases, with 2 bases separating them. The CDR3: CASSDNQETQYF. The CDR3 region has the DNA TGCGCCAGCAGTGACAACCAAGAGACCCAGTACTTC.

The chain carries TRBV7-2 and TRBJ1-1; D ambiguous. CDR3 length: 15 amino acids. Germline V gene sequence: CDR1 SGHTA, CDR2 FQGNSA. Deletions cut 4 bases from V and 0 bases from J, with 12 bases between. This CDR3 reads CASSSAGYMNTEAFF. CDR3 bases: TGTGCCAGCAGCTCCGCAGGTTACATGAACACTGAAGCTTTCTTT. Complete variable domain (other parts from reference TRBV7-2 and TRBJ1-1): GAGVSQSPSNKVTEKGKDVELRCDPISGHTALYWYRQSLGQGLEFLIYFQGNSAPDKSGLPSDRFSAERTGGSVSTLTIQRTQQEDSAVYLCASSSAGYMNTEAFFGQGTRLTVV.

This clone was counted between two and nine times. The genes are TRBV7-9 and TRBJ2-1, with a tentative D call TRBD1 (8 bases). The CDR3 runs 14 residues. CDR1 is SEHNR, CDR2 FQNEAQ, per germline (reference sequence). Trimming shortened V by 7 bases and J by 6 bases, and 16 bases separated the two germline ends. The DNA for the CDR3 is TGTGCCAGCACCACAGGGGGGGCCGGCAATGAGCAGTTCTTC. This codes for CASTTGGAGNEQFF.

The V and J genes are TRBV6-6 and TRBJ1-4, with 10 bases aligning to TRBD1. Germline trimming cut 8 bases from V and 8 bases from J; bases unmatched to any gene: 11. The CDR3 spans 15 residues. Germline CDR1 reads MNHNY; CDR2 reads SVGAGI (reference sequence). The CDR3 nucleotides read TGTGCCAGCTTTAGGACGGGACAGGGGAGAGAAAAACTGTTTTTT. It yields the protein CASFRTGQGREKLFF.

This clone was detected a few times. The genes are TRBV27 and TRBJ1-1; a weak D match, TRBD1 (5 bases). The CDR3 is made up of 11 amino acids. Looked up from germline, CDR1 is MNHEY and CDR2 is SMNVEV (reference sequence). Trimming removed 6 bases from V and 4 bases from J, with 6 bases in between. This CDR3 reads CASRGVTEAFF. Here the CDR3 DNA reads TGTGCCAGCAGGGGGGTCACTGAAGCTTTCTTT.

The CDR3 spells CASSSQARTYEQYF. As DNA, the CDR3 is TGTGCCAGCAGCTCTCAAGCGAGGACCTACGAGCAGTACTTC. The gene calls are TRBV7-9 and TRBJ2-7; D gene uncertain. V was cut by 4 bases and J by 2 bases, with 12 bases left in between. The length of the CDR3 is 14 residues. Germline V gene data show CDR1 as SEHNR and CDR2 as FQNEAQ (reference sequence).

This clone was seen only a few times. The CDR3 sequence: CSVASIRGEQYF. The DNA of the CDR3 is TGCAGCGTTGCCAGTATCAGGGGCGAGCAGTACTTC. The chain carries TRBV29-1 and TRBJ2-7, with a tentative D call TRBD1 (6 bases). The CDR3 sequence is 12 residues long. Germline assignment: CDR1 SQVTM and CDR2 ANQGSEA. Trimming took 4 bases from V and 6 from J, leaving 13 bases between them.

This clone has a handful of counts. This sequence joins TRBV6-5 and TRBJ2-2, with 10 bases aligning to TRBD1. Trimming at V came to 2 bases and at J to 6 bases, leaving 3 bases not matched to a gene. The CDR3 contains 15 residues. Germline V lookup: CDR1 MNHEY, CDR2 SVGAGI. CDR3 DNA sequence: TGTGCCAGCAGTTACCCAGGACAGGGGGCCGGGGAGCTGTTTTTT. Translating gives CASSYPGQGAGELFF.

V is TRBV28 and J is TRBJ1-2; 8 bases map to TRBD1. V trimming: 4 bases; J trimming: 9 bases; junction bases outside the gene matches: 7. CDR3 size: 13 residues. The germline gives CDR1 MDHEN, CDR2 SYDVKM. The DNA for the CDR3 is TGTGCCAGCAGTTCAGGACAGGGATGGAGCTACACCTTC. Encoded protein: CASSSGQGWSYTF.

The chain has TRBV5-6 and TRBJ1-4; D is perhaps TRBD1 (6 bases). V dropped 1 base and J dropped 3 bases, with 19 bases sitting between them. CDR1 is SGHDT, CDR2 YYEEEE, per germline. This CDR3 region has 18 residues. DNA for the CDR3: TGTGCCAGCAGCTTGAAACCGGGACAACCGGCATCTAATGAAAAACTGTTTTTT. Its translation: CASSLKPGQPASNEKLFF.

This clone was observed a few times. The identical CDR3 is also encoded by other nucleotide sequences in the sample. This chain uses TRBV5-1 with TRBJ1-1; a possible D gene is TRBD1 (5 bases). CDR3 size: 15 residues. The germline CDR1 and CDR2 sequences are SGHRS and YFSETQ. Trimming left V 0 bases short and J 2 bases short, with 11 bases between. The CDR3 is CASSLAGTSNTEAFF. The CDR3 DNA follows: TGCGCCAGCAGCTTGGCCGGGACTTCTAACACTGAAGCTTTCTTT.

The chain employs TRBV7-9 and TRBJ1-6; tentative D call: TRBD1 (6 bases). The CDR3 sequence is 16 residues long. With 2 bases removed from V and 6 bases from J, the gap between germline ends came to 14 bases. The germline gives CDR1 SEHNR, CDR2 FQNEAQ (reference sequence). CDR3 sequence (DNA): TGTGCCAGCAGCTTATTCGGCGGAGGGGGTAATTCACCCCTCCACTTT. Its translation is CASSLFGGGGNSPLHF.

This clone was seen a few times. This chain connects TRBV9 to TRBJ2-2; the D gene could be TRBD1 or TRBD2 (6 bases each). V dropped 0 bases and J dropped 6 bases, with 12 bases sitting between them. The V gene's germline CDR1 is SGDLS and CDR2 YYNGEE. The CDR3 sequence is 15 residues long. CDR3 sequence: CASSVVGGPAGELFF. In nucleotides, the CDR3 is TGTGCCAGCAGCGTAGTTGGGGGGCCCGCCGGGGAGCTGTTTTTT.

The rearrangement links TRBV30 to TRBJ1-2; D is ambiguous. V gave up 3 bases and J gave up 1 base, with 6 bases separating them. From germline, CDR1 is GTSNPN and CDR2 SVGIG (reference sequence). The CDR3 totals 12 residues. The CDR3 is CAWRDGNYGYTF. CDR3 nucleotides: TGTGCCTGGAGAGACGGTAACTATGGCTACACCTTC.

This clone was counted a few times. CDR3 loop: CASSLAAEVGYGYTF. CDR3 DNA: TGTGCCAGCAGCTTAGCCGCAGAGGTAGGCTATGGCTACACCTTC. V and J are TRBV11-2 and TRBJ1-2, with D hard to call. The V gene lost 1 base and the J gene lost 4 bases, with 13 bases spanning the gap. This CDR3 spans 15 amino acids. Germline assignment: CDR1 SGHAT and CDR2 FQNNGV. Complete variable domain (other parts from reference TRBV11-2 and TRBJ1-2): EAGVAQSPRYKIIEKRQSVAFWCNPISGHATLYWYQQILGQGPKLLIQFQNNGVVDDSQLPKDRFSAERLKGVDSTLKIQPAKLEDSAVYLCASSLAAEVGYGYTFGSGTRLTVV.

This sequence joins TRBV27 and TRBJ2-3; TRBD2 might be the D (6 bases). Per the germline V gene, CDR1 is MNHEY and CDR2 is SMNVEV (reference sequence). The CDR3 covers 14 residues. V gave up 6 bases and J gave up 1 base, with 11 bases separating them. As DNA, the CDR3 is TGTGCCAGCAGCCTACGACTAGGCACAGATACGCAGTATTTT. Translating it yields CASSLRLGTDTQYF.

The table lists this clone with a few counts. The chain is built from TRBV6-1 and TRBJ2-5; no reliable D call. V lost 8 bases to trimming and J lost 4 bases, with 17 bases between them. The CDR3 is 14 amino acids. Germline V gene sequence: CDR1 MNHNS, CDR2 SASEGT. CDR3 nucleotide sequence: TGTGCCAGCGGCTTTCCCAACCAGCCAGAGACCCAGTACTTC. Translating gives CASGFPNQPETQYF.